This TCR beta chain was documented in a study of liver allograft versus peripheral blood T cells. Across the whole study: Comparing T cell receptor repertoires in transplanted livers with those in recipients' peripheral blood was part of the design. Study results and limitations: Liver allograft T cell receptor repertoires were reported to differ from peripheral blood repertoires.

About this clonotype: The antigen remains undetermined. The junction shows a germline mismatch at one end, possibly a read error.

Germline V gene data show CDR1 as MDHEN and CDR2 as SYDVKM. This CDR3 is built from 12 residues. TCRdb passed the reads through MiXCR, listing each CDR3 protein once. The sample yields about 13,000 distinct CDR3 sequences, under 20% seen once. The chain employs TRBV28 and TRBJ1-2; D gene ambiguous. The clonotype was recovered from a human patient who had a liver transplant. Some T cells here may be from the graft donor. For the CDR3, the DNA is TGTGCCAGCAGAAATGCAGCTTCGAGGGAACGCTTC. Its protein is CASRNAASRERF.